The sequence of this T cell receptor beta chain was determined in a study of long-term antiretroviral therapy in people with HIV (dated 2022 in TCRdb). Study-wide context: The earliest samples were collected about a decade before the 2015 WHO recommendation for immediate ART, when ART was typically delayed until CD4 counts fell. No cross-contamination during QIAcube processing turned up in test extractions that ran a monoclonal T-cell line alongside 30 to 40 polyclonal samples. A total of fewer than 250 cryopreserved PBMC samples came from a few dozen adults with confirmed HIV infection and were collected serially over a mean of roughly six years (range 1-12). Of the roughly 30 participants with HIV, about twelve were female. Whether ART initiation and durable HIV suppression were associated with changes in peripheral blood TRB repertoire composition and diversity was tested in a retrospective serial study.

A distance of 15 bases separates the germline ends of V and J, which lose 5 bases and 7 bases respectively. The CDR3 runs 14 residues from the cysteine to the phenylalanine. Only the CDR3 DNA is retained, 42 bases long and in frame from the first base. The germline V gene provides CDR1 MNHNS and CDR2 SASEGT. As concerns this clone: Its antigen is not yet known. One base away there is no much larger clone; base qualities are not given.

To be included, a participant needed at least one PBMC sample from before ART initiation plus at least two post-ART samples. All participants with HIV were treated in the United States of America. Before DNA extraction, cryopreserved samples of roughly 0.95-10 million PBMC were thawed and washed. At the time of the earliest PBMC sample for each participant with HIV, ages ranged from roughly 23 to 55 years. Each participant contributed PBMC samples from 1-4 timepoints before ART initiation and 2-8 timepoints after ART initiation, with a median of 7 samples. For every participant, serial HIV viral load, CD4+ T-cell count, ART history and demographic data were obtained. Genomic DNA was extracted from unsorted PBMC with a Qiagen kit on a QIAcube, with processing performed in batches of 12 samples. The immunoSEQ hsTCRB v3.0 assay was used at survey level resolution to sequence the TRB variable region. TRB sequencing targeted a depth of 40,000-50,000 T-cell genomes per sample. Pooled TRB libraries were sequenced on an Illumina MiSeq with a v3 150-cycle kit. In the authors' own workflow: Analysis of repertoires was carried out in R inside a reproducible Nextflow workflow spanning QC, data transformation and analysis. LymphoSeq2, an R package for AIRR-Seq data exploration, was used to implement custom analyses. A few samples that yielded fewer than 5000 total TRB sequences were excluded, so that fewer than 250 HIV repertoires were analyzed. Among the roughly 180 retained HIV repertoires, 55 to 65 were collected before ART initiation and 120 to 140 after ART initiation. Repertoires were downsampled to 5000 TRB nucleotide sequences, and summary statistics were averaged over 100 downsampling iterations. Only TRB sequences with CDR3 regions of at least seven amino acids were retained for analysis. Diversity was assessed using a clonality score derived from Shannon entropy and using the Gini coefficient. In repertoire networks, the top 5000 CDR3 amino acid sequences were linked whenever an edit distance of one separated two sequences. Antigen specificity groups and MHC restriction were predicted for TRB CDR3 amino acid sequences with GLIPH2. CDR3 amino acid sequences were matched against VDJdb and McPAS-TCR to flag known CMV, EBV, HIV or tissue antigen associations. Pre-ART, post-ART and control groups were compared with Wilcoxon signed-rank tests and Holm-Bonferroni correction. In its TCRdb copy, this immuneACCESS table keeps in-frame sequences only and misses some clones. Where compared with another copy, unresolved V genes explain less than half of these, and the others have no known cause. For V, J and clone size, that table is used; D and trimming come from the DNA. The sample table holds about 16,000 clones, of which about 79% were seen once. 14% of the sample comes from the top ten.

Study-wide conclusions, independent of this receptor: Owing to limited PBMC availability, only the TCR beta chain was sequenced, without alpha chain pairing. No data were available on ART adherence, viral resistance or therapy changes, limiting inferences about post-ART repertoire changes. Expanded TRB clones identified before ART initiation dominated the repertoire across all time points, though the dominance fluctuated and decreased in many PLHIV after ART. Because pre-ART samples had limited cell numbers, profiling was done on unsorted PBMC rather than on sorted CD4+ and CD8+ T cells. A significant increase in TRB diversity was found to be associated with ART initiation, although TRB diversity was observed to remain significantly below that of transplant donor controls even after long-term ART. HIV repertoires had narrower CDR3 length ranges than controls, and the network structure suggested an antigen-experienced repertoire that shifted only slightly toward naive after ART. The samples were dated from the mid-2000s to the late 2010s, and the ART regimens that were used may be less effective than current ART regimens.

The sequence derives from a woman between 50 and 59 years old with HIV. The chain employs TRBV6-1 and TRBJ1-5, with the D segment identity uncertain. Sequenced here: unsorted PBMCs, sampled 1.5 years before starting antiretroviral therapy. The nucleotide sequence reads TGTGCCAGCAGTTCCCGGGGAACTGAGCAGCCCCAGCATTTT. It specifies CASSSRGTEQPQHF.